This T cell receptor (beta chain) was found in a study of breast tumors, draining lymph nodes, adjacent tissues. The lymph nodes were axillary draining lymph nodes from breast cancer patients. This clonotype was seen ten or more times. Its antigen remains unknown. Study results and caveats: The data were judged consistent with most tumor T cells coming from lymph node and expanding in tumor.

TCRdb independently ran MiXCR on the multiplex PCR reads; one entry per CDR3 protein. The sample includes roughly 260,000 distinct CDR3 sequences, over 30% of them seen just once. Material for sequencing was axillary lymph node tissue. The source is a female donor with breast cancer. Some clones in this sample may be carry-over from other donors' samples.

The CDR3 here is CASRLQGSSYNSPLHF. In DNA, the CDR3 is TGTGCCAGCAGGCTACAGGGGAGCTCCTATAATTCACCCCTCCACTTT. The chain uses TRBV6-6 and TRBJ1-6; 7 nucleotides align to TRBD1. Germline V gene lookup returns CDR1 MNHNY and CDR2 SVGAGI (reference sequence). The ends lost 6 bases at V and 0 bases at J; junction bases unmatched: 5. This CDR3 has 16 residues.